This T cell receptor (beta chain) was retrieved from a study of OX40 agonist ivuxolimab in advanced cancers. For the study at large: Patients were given ivuxolimab, an antibody that agonizes OX40 (CD134).

Samples of blood were obtained at baseline, on cycle 4 day 1, and on cycle 7 day 1. The J segment lost 5 bases and the V segment lost 1 base, leaving 5 bases of the junction unmatched. From germline, CDR1 is GTSNPN and CDR2 SVGIG (reference sequence). The CDR3 contains 13 residues. TCRdb keeps only in-frame clones here, not all; method: immunoSEQ multiplex PCR. The table shows about 64,000 clones, with over 75% occurring only once. The rearrangement links TRBV30 to TRBJ2-7, with 7 bases identical to TRBD1. The sample here was CD4+ or CD8+ T cells sorted from blood, taken in a trial of the OX40 agonist ivuxolimab. The TCR comes from an adult with an advanced solid tumor such as melanoma, head and neck, liver or kidney cancer. CDR3 sequence (DNA): TGTGCCTGGAGTGCGACAGGGTTCGACGAGCAGTACTTC. It is translated as CAWSATGFDEQYF.